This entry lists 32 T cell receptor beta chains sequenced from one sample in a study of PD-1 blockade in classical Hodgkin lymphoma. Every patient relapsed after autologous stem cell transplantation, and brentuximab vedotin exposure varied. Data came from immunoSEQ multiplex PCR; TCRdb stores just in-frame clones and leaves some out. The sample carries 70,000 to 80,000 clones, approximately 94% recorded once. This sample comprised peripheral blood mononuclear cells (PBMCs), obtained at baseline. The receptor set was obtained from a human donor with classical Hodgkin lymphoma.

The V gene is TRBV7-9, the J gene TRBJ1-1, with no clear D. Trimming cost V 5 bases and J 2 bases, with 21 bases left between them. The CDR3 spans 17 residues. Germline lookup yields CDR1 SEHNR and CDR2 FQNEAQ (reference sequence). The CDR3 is CASSPTGRGALNTEAFF. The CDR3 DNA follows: TGTGCCAGCAGCCCCACCGGACGGGGAGCGCTTAACACTGAAGCTTTCTTT.

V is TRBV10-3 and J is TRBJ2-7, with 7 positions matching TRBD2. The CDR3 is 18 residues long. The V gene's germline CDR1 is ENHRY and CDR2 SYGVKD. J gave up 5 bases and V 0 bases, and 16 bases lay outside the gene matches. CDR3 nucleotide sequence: TGTGCCATCAGTGAGTCGGACGGGGGGAATAGCGGATTCCACGAGCAGTACTTC. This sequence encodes CAISESDGGNSGFHEQYF.

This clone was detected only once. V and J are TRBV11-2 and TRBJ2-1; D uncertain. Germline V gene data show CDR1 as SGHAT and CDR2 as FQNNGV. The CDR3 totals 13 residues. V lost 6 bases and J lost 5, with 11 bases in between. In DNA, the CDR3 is TGTGCCAGCAGACTTATTGGTAACAATGAGCAGTTCTTC. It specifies CASRLIGNNEQFF.

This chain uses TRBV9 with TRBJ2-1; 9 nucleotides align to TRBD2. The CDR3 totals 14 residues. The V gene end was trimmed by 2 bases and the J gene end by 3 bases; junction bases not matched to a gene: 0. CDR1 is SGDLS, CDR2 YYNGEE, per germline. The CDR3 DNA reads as TGTGCCAGCAGCGTGACTAGCGGCTACAATGAGCAGTTCTTC. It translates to CASSVTSGYNEQFF.

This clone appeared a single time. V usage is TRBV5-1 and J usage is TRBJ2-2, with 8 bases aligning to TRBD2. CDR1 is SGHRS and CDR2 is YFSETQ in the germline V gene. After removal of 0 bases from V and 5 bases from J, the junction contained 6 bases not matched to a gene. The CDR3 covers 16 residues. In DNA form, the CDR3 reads TGCGCCAGCAGCTTGGAAGCGGGAGTAGGGACCGGGGAGCTGTTTTTT. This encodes CASSLEAGVGTGELFF.

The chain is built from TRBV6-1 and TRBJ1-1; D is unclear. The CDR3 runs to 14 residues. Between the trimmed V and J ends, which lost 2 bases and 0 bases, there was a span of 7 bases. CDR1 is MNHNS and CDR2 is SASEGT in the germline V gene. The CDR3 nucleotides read TGTGCCAGCAGTGAAAAGGGCCTGAACACTGAAGCTTTCTTT. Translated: CASSEKGLNTEAFF.

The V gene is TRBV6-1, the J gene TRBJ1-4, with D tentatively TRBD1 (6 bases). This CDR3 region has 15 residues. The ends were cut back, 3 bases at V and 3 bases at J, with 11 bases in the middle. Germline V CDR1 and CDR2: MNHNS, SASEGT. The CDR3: CASSDGGAANEKLFF. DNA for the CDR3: TGTGCCAGCAGTGATGGGGGGGCAGCTAATGAAAAACTGTTTTTT.

As DNA, the CDR3 is TGTGCCACCAGCAGAGTCGGAGGAAAACTGTTTTTT. Protein product: CATSRVGGKLFF. The chain joins TRBV15 to TRBJ1-4; D unresolved. Germline loops: CDR1 LNHNV, CDR2 YYDKDF (reference sequence). V dropped 1 base and J dropped 10 bases, with 7 bases sitting between them. The CDR3 length is 12 residues.

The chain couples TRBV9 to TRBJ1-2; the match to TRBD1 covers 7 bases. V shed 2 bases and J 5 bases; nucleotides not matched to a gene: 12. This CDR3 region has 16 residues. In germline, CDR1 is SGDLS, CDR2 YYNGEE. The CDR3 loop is CASSVRDSPFVYGYTF. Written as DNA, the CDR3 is TGTGCCAGCAGCGTTCGGGACAGCCCCTTCGTTTATGGCTACACCTTC.

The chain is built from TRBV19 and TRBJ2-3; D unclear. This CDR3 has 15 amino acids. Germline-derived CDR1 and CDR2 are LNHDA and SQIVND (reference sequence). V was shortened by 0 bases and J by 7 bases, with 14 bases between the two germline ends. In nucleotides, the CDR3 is TGTGCCAGTAGTATAGATATCGGCCCAAGCTATACGCAGTATTTT. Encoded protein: CASSIDIGPSYTQYF.

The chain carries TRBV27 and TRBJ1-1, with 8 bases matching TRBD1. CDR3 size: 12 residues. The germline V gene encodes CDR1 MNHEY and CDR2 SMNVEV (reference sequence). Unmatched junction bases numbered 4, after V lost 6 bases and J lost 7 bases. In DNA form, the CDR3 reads TGTGCCAGCAGACAGGGGGGGAATGAAGCTTTCTTT. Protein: CASRQGGNEAFF.

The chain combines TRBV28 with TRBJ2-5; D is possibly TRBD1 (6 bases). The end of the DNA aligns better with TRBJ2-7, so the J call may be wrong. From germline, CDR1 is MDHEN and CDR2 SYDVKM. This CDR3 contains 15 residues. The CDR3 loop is CASSFSPLNRVEQYF. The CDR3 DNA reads TGTGCCAGCAGTTTCTCTCCCTTAAACAGGGTCGAGCAGTACTTC.

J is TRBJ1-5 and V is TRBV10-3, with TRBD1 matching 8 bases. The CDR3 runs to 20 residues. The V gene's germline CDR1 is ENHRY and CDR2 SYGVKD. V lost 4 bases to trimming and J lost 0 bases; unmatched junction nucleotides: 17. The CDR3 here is CAISGPGQGLLLVSNQPQHF. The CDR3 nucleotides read TGTGCCATCAGTGGCCCAGGACAGGGTTTGTTATTGGTTAGCAATCAGCCCCAGCATTTT.

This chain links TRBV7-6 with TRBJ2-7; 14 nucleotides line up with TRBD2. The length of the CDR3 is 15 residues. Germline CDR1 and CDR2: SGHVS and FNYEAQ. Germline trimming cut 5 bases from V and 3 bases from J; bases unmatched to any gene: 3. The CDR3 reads CASSQTSGRVYEQYF. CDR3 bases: TGTGCCAGCAGCCAGACTAGCGGGAGGGTCTACGAGCAGTACTTC.

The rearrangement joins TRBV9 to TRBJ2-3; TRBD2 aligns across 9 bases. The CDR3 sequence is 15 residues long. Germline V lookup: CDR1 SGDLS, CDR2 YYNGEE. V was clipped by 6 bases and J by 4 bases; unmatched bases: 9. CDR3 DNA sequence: TGTGCCAGCAACCTAAGCGGGGGGCAGGCAGATACGCAGTATTTT. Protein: CASNLSGGQADTQYF.

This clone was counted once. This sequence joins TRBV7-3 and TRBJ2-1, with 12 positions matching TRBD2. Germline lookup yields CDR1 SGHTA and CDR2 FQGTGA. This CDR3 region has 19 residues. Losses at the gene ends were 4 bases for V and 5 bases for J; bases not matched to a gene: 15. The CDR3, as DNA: TGTGCCAGCAGCTCAGGACTAGCGGGAACCCAGCCCTGGAACAATGAGCAGTTCTTC. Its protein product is CASSSGLAGTQPWNNEQFF.

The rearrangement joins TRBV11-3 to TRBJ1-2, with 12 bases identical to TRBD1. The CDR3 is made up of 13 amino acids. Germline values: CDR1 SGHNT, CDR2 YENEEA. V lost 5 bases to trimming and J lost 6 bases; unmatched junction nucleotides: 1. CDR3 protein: CASSGTGGDGYTF. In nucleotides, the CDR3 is TGTGCCAGCAGCGGGACAGGGGGCGATGGCTACACCTTC.

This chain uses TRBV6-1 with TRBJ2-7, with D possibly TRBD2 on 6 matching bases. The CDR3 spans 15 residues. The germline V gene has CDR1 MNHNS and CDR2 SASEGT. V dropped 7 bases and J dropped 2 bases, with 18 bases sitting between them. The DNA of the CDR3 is TGTGCCAGCATCCGGGACTCGACCGCGACCTACGAGCAGTACTTC. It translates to CASIRDSTATYEQYF.

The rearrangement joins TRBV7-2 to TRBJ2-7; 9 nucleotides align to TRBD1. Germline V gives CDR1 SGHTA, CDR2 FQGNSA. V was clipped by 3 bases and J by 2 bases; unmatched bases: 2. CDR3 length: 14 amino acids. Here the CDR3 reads CASSFRQGAYEQYF. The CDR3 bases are TGTGCCAGCAGCTTCCGACAGGGGGCCTACGAGCAGTACTTC.

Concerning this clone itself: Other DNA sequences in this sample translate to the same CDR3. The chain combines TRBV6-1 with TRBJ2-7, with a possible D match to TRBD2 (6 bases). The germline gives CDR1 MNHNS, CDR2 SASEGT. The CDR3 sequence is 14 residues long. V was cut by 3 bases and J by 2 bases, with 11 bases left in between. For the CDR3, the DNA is TGTGCCAGCAGTGAGGGGACTGGGACCTACGAGCAGTACTTC. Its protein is CASSEGTGTYEQYF.

For the CDR3, the DNA is TGTGCCAGCAGCAGCCGACCCCGGGACAGGGGAGGCTACGAGCAGTACTTC. Translating it yields CASSSRPRDRGGYEQYF. The V and J genes are TRBV21-1 and TRBJ2-7; the D call TRBD1 from the table was never checked on the DNA. TRBV21-1 is a known pseudogene. This CDR3 is built from 17 residues.

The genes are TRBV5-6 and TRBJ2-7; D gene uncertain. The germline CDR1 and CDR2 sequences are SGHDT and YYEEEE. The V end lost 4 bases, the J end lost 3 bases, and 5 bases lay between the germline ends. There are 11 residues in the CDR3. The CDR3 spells CASSDFYEQYF. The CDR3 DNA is TGTGCCAGCAGCGATTTCTACGAGCAGTACTTC.

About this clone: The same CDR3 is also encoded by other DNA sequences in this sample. The CDR3 DNA is TGTGCCAGCAGCTTAGGACAGGGGAACACTGAAGCTTTCTTT. Its translation: CASSLGQGNTEAFF. The gene calls are TRBV7-6 and TRBJ1-1; 7 nucleotides agree with TRBD1. V trimming: 1 base; J trimming: 1 base; junction bases outside the gene matches: 0. CDR1 and CDR2 from the germline V gene are SGHVS and FNYEAQ. The CDR3 sequence is 14 residues long.

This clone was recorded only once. The DNA of the CDR3 is TGTGCCAGCAGCGCTTTTGTCGGCAGGGGGTACAATGAGCAGTTCTTC. Translating gives CASSAFVGRGYNEQFF. J is TRBJ2-1 and V is TRBV9, with TRBD1 matching 7 bases. The CDR3 loop spans 16 amino acids. The ends lost 3 bases at V and 4 bases at J; junction bases unmatched: 10. In germline, CDR1 is SGDLS, CDR2 YYNGEE. Using reference TRBV9 and TRBJ2-1 for the parts outside the CDR3, the full variable domain is DSGVTQTPKHLITATGQRVTLRCSPRSGDLSVYWYQQSLDQGLQFLIQYYNGEERAKGNILERFSAQQFPDLHSELNLSSLELGDSALYFCASSAFVGRGYNEQFFGPGTRLTVL.

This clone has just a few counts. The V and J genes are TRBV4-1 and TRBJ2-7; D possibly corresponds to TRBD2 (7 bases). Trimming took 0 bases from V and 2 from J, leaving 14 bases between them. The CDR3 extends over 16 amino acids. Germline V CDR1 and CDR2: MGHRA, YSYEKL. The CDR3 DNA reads TGCGCCAGCAGCCAAGATAGGGGGGGGGTTGCCTACGAGCAGTACTTC. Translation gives CASSQDRGGVAYEQYF.

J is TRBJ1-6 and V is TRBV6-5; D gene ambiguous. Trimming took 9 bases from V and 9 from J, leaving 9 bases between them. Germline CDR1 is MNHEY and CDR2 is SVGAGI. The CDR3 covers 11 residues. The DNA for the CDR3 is TGTGCCAGGGACCCCAGTTCACCCCTCCACTTT. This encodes CARDPSSPLHF.

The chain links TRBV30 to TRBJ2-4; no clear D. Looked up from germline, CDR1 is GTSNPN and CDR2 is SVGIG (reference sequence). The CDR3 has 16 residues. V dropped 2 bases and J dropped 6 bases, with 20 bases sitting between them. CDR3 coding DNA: TGTGCCTGGAGTTTGGACCTCGTTTACAAGGGAAACATTCAGTACTTC. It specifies CAWSLDLVYKGNIQYF.

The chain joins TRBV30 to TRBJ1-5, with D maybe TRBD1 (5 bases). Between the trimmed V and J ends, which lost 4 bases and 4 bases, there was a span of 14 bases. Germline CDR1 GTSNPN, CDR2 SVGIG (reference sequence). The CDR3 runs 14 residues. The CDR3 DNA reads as TGTGCCTGGAACTTAGGGGTGGTGAATCAGCCCCAGCATTTT. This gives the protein CAWNLGVVNQPQHF.

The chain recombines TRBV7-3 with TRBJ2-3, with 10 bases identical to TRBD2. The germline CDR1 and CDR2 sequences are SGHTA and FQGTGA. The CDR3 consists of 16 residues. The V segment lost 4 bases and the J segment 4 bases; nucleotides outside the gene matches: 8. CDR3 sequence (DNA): TGTGCCAGCAGCTCAGAACTAGCGGGAAGATCAGATACGCAGTATTTT. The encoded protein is CASSSELAGRSDTQYF.

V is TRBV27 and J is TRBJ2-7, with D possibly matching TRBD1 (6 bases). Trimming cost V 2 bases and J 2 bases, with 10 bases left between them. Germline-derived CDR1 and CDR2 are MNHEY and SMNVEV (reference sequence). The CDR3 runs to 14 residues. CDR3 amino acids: CASSLEWGPYEQYF. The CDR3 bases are TGTGCCAGCAGTTTAGAATGGGGGCCCTACGAGCAGTACTTC.

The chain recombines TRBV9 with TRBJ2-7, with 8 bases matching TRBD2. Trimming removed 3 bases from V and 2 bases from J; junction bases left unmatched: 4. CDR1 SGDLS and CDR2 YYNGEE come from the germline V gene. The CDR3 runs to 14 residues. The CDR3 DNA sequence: TGTGCCAGCAGCGCGTCGGGGGGGCCCTACGAGCAGTACTTC. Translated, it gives CASSASGGPYEQYF.

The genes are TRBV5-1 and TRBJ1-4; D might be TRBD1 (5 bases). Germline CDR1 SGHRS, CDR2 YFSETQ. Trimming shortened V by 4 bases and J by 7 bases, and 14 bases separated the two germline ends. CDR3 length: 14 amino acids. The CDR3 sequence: CASSAGGSAEKLFF. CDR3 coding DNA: TGCGCCAGCAGCGCGGGGGGGAGTGCTGAAAAACTGTTTTTT.